Listed below are T cell receptor beta chains from one sample, sequenced in a study of blood T cell repertoires in COVID-19. Generated by immunoSEQ multiplex PCR, the TCRdb table keeps only in-frame clones and is missing some. Of over 120,000 clones in the sample, 60% to 80% were seen once. The sample taken for sequencing was PBMCs or T cells enriched from blood (not recorded which). The receptors derive from a woman aged 45-65 years who had recovered from COVID-19. CDR3s include the opening cysteine and the closing phenylalanine or tryptophan. The order of the fields is J gene, V gene, D gene, CDR3 protein. A D gene is named only where the DNA matches it firmly.

>TRBJ1-5|TRBV9|.
CASSTGTSNNQPQHF
>TRBJ1-2|TRBV19|.
CASSMDGATYGYTF
>TRBJ1-3|TRBV9|TRBD1
CASSPRGAGGGNTIYF
>TRBJ2-7|TRBV30|TRBD2
CAWSAPGGLAGFHEQYF
>TRBJ1-6|TRBV28|.
CASSPPPLGVNNSPLHF
>TRBJ2-1|TRBV7-8|TRBD2
CAGSLAGTSDNNEQFF
>TRBJ1-6|TRBV7-9|.
CASRDTRGFGNSPLHF
>TRBJ2-7|TRBV5-4|TRBD1
CASSSGTGIRGQQYF
>TRBJ2-2|TRBV2|TRBD2
CASTPGLARNTGELFF
>TRBJ2-5|TRBV5-1|TRBD1
CASSSKTGGGETQYF
>TRBJ1-1|TRBV6-5|TRBD1
CASRPTGNPEAFF
>TRBJ2-3|TRBV20-1|.
CSASAFRVRTDTQYF
>TRBJ2-7|TRBV7-8|TRBD1
CASSLKGASYEQYF
>TRBJ1-6|TRBV4-1|TRBD1
CASSHTGGSYNSPLHF
>TRBJ1-2|TRBV18|.
CASSPPAGTAWGYTF
>TRBJ1-4|TRBV5-5|.
CASSTGTVAEKLFF
>TRBJ1-1|TRBV7-9|.
CASSPQGSYEAFF
>TRBJ2-7|TRBV6-5|.
CASSSIGSYEQYF
>TRBJ1-5|TRBV6-2/TRBV6-3|.
CASSPASGVGNQPQHF
>TRBJ1-1|TRBV19|.
CASTSGTPSTEAFF
>TRBJ2-7|TRBV19|.
CASSVSQGPYEQYF
>TRBJ1-1|TRBV10-3|.
CAISEGQNTEAFF
>TRBJ1-4|TRBV3-1/TRBV3-2|TRBD1
CASSPSGTGGREKLFF
>TRBJ2-3|TRBV5-4|.
CASSLEGRTGSDTQYF
>TRBJ1-6|TRBV2|.
CASTGFGDSPLYF
>TRBJ1-1|TRBV19|TRBD1
CASSRDREWTEAFF
>TRBJ1-5|TRBV7-8|TRBD1
CASSLHPGQEMGGSNQPQHF
>TRBJ2-7|TRBV30|.
CAWRGAPYEQYF
>TRBJ2-5|TRBV10-3|TRBD2
CAISDTLAGVSPQETQYF
>TRBJ1-3|TRBV7-9|.
CASSLGVSSGNTIYF
>TRBJ2-3|TRBV5-6|TRBD2
CASSTSRDYYTDTQYF
>TRBJ1-6|TRBV6-2/TRBV6-3|TRBD1
CASSPSGQGPHSPLHF
>TRBJ1-3|TRBV7-8|.
CASSLRRNSGNTIYF